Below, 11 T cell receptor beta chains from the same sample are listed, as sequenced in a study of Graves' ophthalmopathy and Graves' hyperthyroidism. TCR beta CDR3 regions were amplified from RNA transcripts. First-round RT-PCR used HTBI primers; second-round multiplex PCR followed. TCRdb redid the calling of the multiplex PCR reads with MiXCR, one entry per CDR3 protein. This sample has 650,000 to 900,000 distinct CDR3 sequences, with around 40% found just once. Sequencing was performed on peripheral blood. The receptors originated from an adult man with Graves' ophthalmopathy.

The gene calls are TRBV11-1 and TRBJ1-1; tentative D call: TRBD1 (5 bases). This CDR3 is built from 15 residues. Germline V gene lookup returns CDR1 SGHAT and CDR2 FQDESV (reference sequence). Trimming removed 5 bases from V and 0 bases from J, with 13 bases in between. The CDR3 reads CASSQEWGVNTEAFF. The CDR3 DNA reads TGTGCCAGCAGCCAAGAATGGGGGGTGAACACTGAAGCTTTCTTT.

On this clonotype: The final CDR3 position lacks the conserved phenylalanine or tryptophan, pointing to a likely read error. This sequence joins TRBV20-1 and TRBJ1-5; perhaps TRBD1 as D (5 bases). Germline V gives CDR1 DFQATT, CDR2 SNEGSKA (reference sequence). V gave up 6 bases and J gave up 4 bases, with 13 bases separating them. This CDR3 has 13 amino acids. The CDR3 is CSAKRWGNQPQHL. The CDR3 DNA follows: TGCAGTGCGAAACGATGGGGGAATCAGCCCCAGCATCTT.

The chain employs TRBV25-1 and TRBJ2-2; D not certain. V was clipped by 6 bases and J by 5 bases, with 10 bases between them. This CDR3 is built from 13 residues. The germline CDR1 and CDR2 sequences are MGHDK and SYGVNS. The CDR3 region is CASSFNPTGELFF. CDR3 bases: TGTGCCAGCAGCTTTAATCCGACCGGGGAGCTGTTTTTT.

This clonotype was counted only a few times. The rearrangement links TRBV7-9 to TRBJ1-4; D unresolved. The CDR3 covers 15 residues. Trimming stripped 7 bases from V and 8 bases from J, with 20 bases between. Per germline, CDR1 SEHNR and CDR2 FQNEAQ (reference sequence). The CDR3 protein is CASNLRRLGEEKLFF. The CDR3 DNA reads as TGTGCCAGCAACCTCCGGCGCCTTGGGGAAGAAAAACTGTTTTTT.

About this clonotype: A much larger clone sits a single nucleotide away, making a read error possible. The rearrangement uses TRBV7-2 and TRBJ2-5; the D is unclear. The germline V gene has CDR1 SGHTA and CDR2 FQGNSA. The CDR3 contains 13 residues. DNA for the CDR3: TGTGCCAGCAGCTTACTGGTACAAGGGACCCAGTACTTC. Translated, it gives CASSLLVQGTQYF.

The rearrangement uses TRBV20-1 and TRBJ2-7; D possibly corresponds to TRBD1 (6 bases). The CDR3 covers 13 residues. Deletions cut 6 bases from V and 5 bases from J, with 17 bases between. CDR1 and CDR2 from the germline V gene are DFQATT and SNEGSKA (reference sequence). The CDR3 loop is CSAPTKQGHEQYF. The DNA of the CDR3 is TGCAGTGCCCCGACAAAACAGGGCCACGAGCAGTACTTC.

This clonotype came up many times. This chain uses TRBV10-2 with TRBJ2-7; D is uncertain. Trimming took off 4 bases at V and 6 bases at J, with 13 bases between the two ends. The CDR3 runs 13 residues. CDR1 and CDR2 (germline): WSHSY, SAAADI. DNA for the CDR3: TGCGCCAGCAGTGTCGGGTTATTGGGCGAGCAGTACTTC. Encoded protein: CASSVGLLGEQYF.

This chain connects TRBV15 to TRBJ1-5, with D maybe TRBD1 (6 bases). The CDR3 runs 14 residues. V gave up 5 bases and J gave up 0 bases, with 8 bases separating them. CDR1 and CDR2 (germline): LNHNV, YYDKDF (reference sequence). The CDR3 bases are TGTGCCACCAGCCTGGGGGCTAGCAATCAGCCCCAGCATTTT. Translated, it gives CATSLGASNQPQHF.

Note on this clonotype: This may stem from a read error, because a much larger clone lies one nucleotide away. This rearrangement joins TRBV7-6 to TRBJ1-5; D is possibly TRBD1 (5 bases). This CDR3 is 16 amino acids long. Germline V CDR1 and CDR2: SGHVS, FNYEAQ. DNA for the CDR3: TGTGCCAGCAGCCCTCAGGGAGGGTTAGACAATCGGCCCCAGCATTTT. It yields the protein CASSPQGGLDNRPQHF.

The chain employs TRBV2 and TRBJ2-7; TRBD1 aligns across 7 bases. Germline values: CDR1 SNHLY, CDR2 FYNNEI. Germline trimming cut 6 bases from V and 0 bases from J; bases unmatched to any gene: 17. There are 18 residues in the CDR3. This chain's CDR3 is CASSQLPPRAGGSYEQYF. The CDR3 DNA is TGTGCCAGCAGCCAACTTCCCCCCAGGGCAGGGGGCTCCTACGAGCAGTACTTC.

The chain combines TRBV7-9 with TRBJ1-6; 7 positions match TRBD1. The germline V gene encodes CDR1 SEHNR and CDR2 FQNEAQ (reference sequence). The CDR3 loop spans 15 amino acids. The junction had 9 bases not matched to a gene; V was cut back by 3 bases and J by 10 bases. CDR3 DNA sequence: TGTGCCAGCAGCTTGGGGACAGACGGTAGCTCACCCCTCCACTTT. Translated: CASSLGTDGSSPLHF.